This T cell receptor (beta chain) stems from a study of cytomegalovirus exposure and HLA in healthy donors. A word on this clone: What it recognizes is unknown.

The J segment lost 2 bases and the V segment lost 3 bases, leaving 5 bases of the junction unmatched. CDR3 length: 14 residues. From germline, CDR1 is GTSNPN and CDR2 SVGIG (reference sequence). Donors consisted of healthy bone marrow donors. Whole-study findings and limits: Earlier analysis looked at TCR beta V segments, and most were productive about 87% or about 30% of the time. The CMV antigen specificity of a few CMV-associated chains was confirmed through in vitro analysis.

PCR involved 60 Vbeta and 13 Jbeta primers. Methods used by the authors: Later reanalysis found about 78 million unique TCR beta chains, 10 million to 14 million of them shared. The data were produced by immunoSEQ multiplex PCR, yet TCRdb's version contains in-frame clones alone and is incomplete. V and J calls and clone size are as listed in that table; D and trimming were resolved from the DNA. This sample has 200,000 to 250,000 clones, with 76% found just once. The sequencing input was PBMCs. This clonotype was sampled from a young man in good health and CMV-seronegative. V is TRBV30 and J is TRBJ2-7; 9 nucleotides line up with TRBD2. Here the CDR3 reads CAWRTAGGPYEQYF. In nucleotides, the CDR3 is TGTGCCTGGAGGACGGCGGGAGGGCCCTACGAGCAGTACTTC.